Below, 12 T cell receptor beta chains from the same sample are listed, as sequenced in a study of control samples from healthy donors and cancer patients (dated by TCRdb to 2018 to 2020). Libraries were constructed by the immunoSEQ multiplex PCR assay. Held by TCRdb, this immuneACCESS table contains in-frame sequences only and omits some clones. Under half of the omission traces to an unresolved V gene where checked; the cause of the rest is unknown. Recorded for this sample are 100,000 to 150,000 clones; 80% to 95% of them occurred a single time. Approximately 6% of the sample is taken by the ten largest. The sequencing sample was made of blood. The receptors were sampled from a young man in good health.

V is TRBV6-5 and J is TRBJ1-4; D unresolved. V lost 0 bases to trimming and J lost 7 bases, with 15 bases between them. This CDR3 spans 16 amino acids. Germline V lookup: CDR1 MNHEY, CDR2 SVGAGI. CDR3 amino acids: CASSYSGSTRGEKLFF. The DNA of the CDR3 is TGTGCCAGCAGTTACTCCGGATCCACTCGGGGTGAAAAACTGTTTTTT.

The V gene is TRBV14, the J gene TRBJ1-2; TRBD1 is a possible D gene (5 bases). Germline CDR1 reads SGHDN; CDR2 reads FVKESK. The V gene lost 4 bases and the J gene lost 5 bases, with 14 bases spanning the gap. The CDR3 spans 14 residues. In nucleotides, the CDR3 is TGTGCCAGCAGCCCCTTGGGGGGGGTATATGGCTACACCTTC. Residues: CASSPLGGVYGYTF.

The V gene is TRBV28, the J gene TRBJ1-4; 8 bases line up with TRBD1. This CDR3 contains 16 residues. V shed 5 bases, J shed 6 bases, and the junction held 11 bases outside the gene matches. From germline, CDR1 is MDHEN and CDR2 SYDVKM. CDR3 DNA sequence: TGTGCCAGCAGTCGAAGAACAGGGGGTGGGGATGAAAAACTGTTTTTT. Translating it yields CASSRRTGGGDEKLFF.

This chain uses TRBV10-1 with TRBJ2-5, with D possibly being TRBD1 or TRBD2 (5 bases each). CDR3 length: 16 residues. Germline V gene data show CDR1 as WNHNN and CDR2 as SYGVQD (reference sequence). V dropped 6 bases and J dropped 0 bases, with 17 bases sitting between them. CDR3 nucleotide sequence: TGCGCCAGCAGCGGGACCTCTACAGACTACCAAGAGACCCAGTACTTC. Its translation: CASSGTSTDYQETQYF.

This chain links TRBV5-1 with TRBJ1-4, with TRBD1 identical over 7 bases. V dropped 3 bases and J dropped 5; count of bases not matched to a gene: 7. This CDR3 comprises 15 residues. The germline gives CDR1 SGHRS, CDR2 YFSETQ. This chain's CDR3 is CASSWRTGENEKLFF. The CDR3 DNA follows: TGCGCCAGCAGCTGGCGGACAGGAGAAAATGAAAAACTGTTTTTT.

The rearrangement joins TRBV2 to TRBJ2-7, with 7 bases fitting TRBD2. The CDR3 extends over 14 amino acids. Germline values: CDR1 SNHLY, CDR2 FYNNEI. V lost 7 bases and J lost 3; bases outside the gene matches: 9. The CDR3 here is CASTIMGTIYEQYF. DNA of the CDR3: TGTGCCAGCACCATTATGGGGACTATCTACGAGCAGTACTTC.

This sequence joins TRBV7-3 and TRBJ1-6; 10 bases map to TRBD1. The junction had 5 bases not matched to a gene; V was cut back by 5 bases and J by 7 bases. This CDR3 contains 15 residues. The V gene's germline CDR1 is SGHTA and CDR2 FQGTGA. Here the CDR3 DNA reads TGTGCCAGCAGCAAGACGGGACAGGGGAATTCACCCCTCCACTTT. Residues: CASSKTGQGNSPLHF.

The V call is TRBV6-4, the J call TRBJ1-2, with 8 nucleotides matching TRBD1. With V trimmed by 6 bases and J by 6 bases, 9 bases remained unmatched. The CDR3 extends over 14 amino acids. Per the germline V gene, CDR1 is MRHNA and CDR2 is SNTAGT. CDR3 sequence (DNA): TGTGCCAGCAGCCCCGGACAGGGAGGTCATGGCTACACCTTC. Protein: CASSPGQGGHGYTF.

The J gene is TRBJ1-5, the V gene TRBV2, with D hard to call. V was clipped by 8 bases and J by 11 bases, with 22 bases between them. Germline V CDR1 and CDR2: SNHLY, FYNNEI. This CDR3 is built from 14 residues. The CDR3 sequence is CASGPAFRGGSQHF. CDR3 in DNA: TGTGCCAGCGGCCCGGCGTTTAGAGGTGGGTCCCAGCATTTT.

This sequence joins TRBV25-1 and TRBJ1-2, with 12 bases fitting TRBD1. The CDR3 has 16 residues. The germline gives CDR1 MGHDK, CDR2 SYGVNS. The J segment lost 4 bases and the V segment lost 3 bases, leaving 6 bases of the junction unmatched. In DNA, the CDR3 is TGTGCCAGCAGTGACCCCGGGACAGGGGGCGTCTATGGCTACACCTTC. As protein: CASSDPGTGGVYGYTF.

The chain carries TRBV7-9 and TRBJ1-1; D not resolved. Germline V gene lookup returns CDR1 SEHNR and CDR2 FQNEAQ (reference sequence). The CDR3 sequence is 13 residues long. V lost 2 bases to trimming and J lost 5 bases, with 9 bases between them. CDR3 sequence reads: CASSLSEYTEAFF. Written as DNA, the CDR3 is TGTGCCAGCAGCTTATCGGAGTATACTGAAGCTTTCTTT. Complete variable domain (other parts from reference TRBV7-9 and TRBJ1-1): DTGVSQNPRHKITKRGQNVTFRCDPISEHNRLYWYRQTLGQGPEFLTYFQNEAQLEKSRLLSDRFSAERPKGSFSTLEIQRTEQGDSAMYLCASSLSEYTEAFFGQGTRLTVV.

The CDR3 sequence is CASSLGQGNYEQYF. Written as DNA, the CDR3 is TGTGCCAGCAGCTTAGGACAGGGAAACTACGAGCAGTACTTC. The chain couples TRBV11-2 to TRBJ2-7; 7 positions agree with TRBD1. Trimming removed 1 base from V and 3 bases from J; junction bases left unmatched: 3. Germline V gene sequence: CDR1 SGHAT, CDR2 FQNNGV. The CDR3 extends over 14 amino acids.